The source of this T cell receptor (beta chain) is a study of cytomegalovirus exposure and HLA in healthy donors. Points from the study as a whole: It was found in a later analysis that first-cohort TCR clusters tended to co-occur in the 100 to 150 validation repertoires.

As regards this clone: Antigen: not known. At one boundary the junction diverges from the germline segment, which might be a read error.

Donors came from a validation cohort of some 110 subjects, distinct from the first 666-subject cohort. Data came from immunoSEQ multiplex PCR; TCRdb stores just in-frame clones and leaves some out. The sample carries about 55,000 clones, around 90% recorded once. This TCR derives from a man aged 18 to 29 in good health and CMV-seronegative. The sequenced sample was PBMCs.

The CDR3 loop reads CASRPGTSGSGHF. CDR3 DNA: TGTGCCAGCAGACCTGGGACTAGCGGGAGTGGGCACTTC. This chain joins TRBV6-1 and TRBJ2-4; 14 bases are a match to TRBD2. The germline V gene encodes CDR1 MNHNS and CDR2 SASEGT. The CDR3 loop spans 13 amino acids.